These 23 T cell receptor beta chains originate from one sample sequenced in a study of blood T cell repertoires in COVID-19. Data came from immunoSEQ multiplex PCR; TCRdb stores just in-frame clones and leaves some out. Among about 130,000 clones, 75% to 85% were seen once, and the ten largest hold over 15%. The specimen was peripheral blood. The receptors here all came from a man older than 75 with acute or convalescent COVID-19.

The CDR3 loop is CASSQNPGQGGNTIYF. The DNA of the CDR3 is TGTGCCAGCAGCCAGAATCCGGGACAGGGGGGAAACACCATATATTTT. V is TRBV7-2 and J is TRBJ1-3, with 10 bases lining up with TRBD1. The J segment lost 4 bases and the V segment lost 5 bases, leaving 8 bases of the junction unmatched. Germline V gives CDR1 SGHTA, CDR2 FQGNSA. This CDR3 has 16 amino acids.

The V call is TRBV6-1, the J call TRBJ1-2; 9 bases agree with TRBD1. Trimming removed 4 bases from V and 8 bases from J; junction bases left unmatched: 14. The CDR3 covers 16 residues. Germline CDR1 MNHNS, CDR2 SASEGT. CDR3 nucleotide sequence: TGTGCCAGCAGTGCTGGGACAGGGCAATCCCTGGGAGGCTACACCTTC. It yields the protein CASSAGTGQSLGGYTF.

V gene TRBV19 combines with J gene TRBJ1-1, with a tentative D call TRBD1 (5 bases). CDR3 length equals 15 residues. Germline V gene data show CDR1 as LNHDA and CDR2 as SQIVND (reference sequence). V was clipped by 5 bases and J by 1 base, with 14 bases between them. CDR3 amino acids: CASSLSQGSNTEAFF. The CDR3 region has the DNA TGTGCCAGTAGTCTGAGCCAGGGTTCGAACACTGAAGCTTTCTTT.

The rearrangement uses TRBV6-5 and TRBJ1-4, with D possibly being TRBD1 (5 bases). Trimming took off 6 bases at V and 8 bases at J, with 13 bases between the two ends. The CDR3 consists of 13 residues. Germline CDR1 is MNHEY and CDR2 is SVGAGI. Written as DNA, the CDR3 is TGTGCCAGCAGACGGGGGAAGGGGGAAAAACTGTTTTTT. Its protein is CASRRGKGEKLFF.

This chain joins TRBV15 and TRBJ2-3, with D possibly matching TRBD1 (6 bases). The CDR3 covers 15 residues. Trimming removed 4 bases at V and 4 bases at J, with 15 bases between. Germline V CDR1 and CDR2: LNHNV, YYDKDF (reference sequence). The CDR3 coding sequence is TGTGCCACCAGCATAGCCGGGACACCGGCAGATACGCAGTATTTT. Residues: CATSIAGTPADTQYF.

The CDR3 loop is CASSPGGGEYEQYF. The DNA of the CDR3 is TGTGCCAGCAGTCCTGGGGGGGGCGAGTACGAGCAGTACTTC. V and J are TRBV6-5 and TRBJ2-7, with a tentative D call TRBD2 (7 bases). The germline CDR1 and CDR2 sequences are MNHEY and SVGAGI. The V end lost 5 bases, the J end lost 4 bases, and 15 bases lay between the germline ends. The CDR3 is 14 residues long.

The CDR3 sequence is CASSEWQYSNQPQHF. CDR3 in DNA: TGTGCCAGCAGTGAATGGCAGTATAGCAATCAGCCCCAGCATTTT. V and J are TRBV6-1 and TRBJ1-5; unclear D gene. The CDR3 is made up of 15 amino acids. V was cut by 2 bases and J by 0 bases, with 8 bases left in between. The V gene's germline CDR1 is MNHNS and CDR2 SASEGT.

This clone was seen ten or more times. This chain links TRBV5-1 with TRBJ2-2; D remains unclear. V lost 4 bases and J lost 6, with 16 bases in between. This CDR3 comprises 15 residues. Germline V CDR1 and CDR2: SGHRS, YFSETQ. CDR3 bases: TGCGCCAGCAGCACGGTCCGGCAGGCAGCCGGGGAGCTGTTTTTT. Amino acids: CASSTVRQAAGELFF.

V gene TRBV7-2 combines with J gene TRBJ1-5, with 7 bases lining up with TRBD1. The ends lost 5 bases at V and 1 base at J; junction bases unmatched: 8. The CDR3 length is 16 residues. Germline CDR1 SGHTA, CDR2 FQGNSA. This CDR3 is CASSNPIGGSNQPQHF. In nucleotides, the CDR3 is TGTGCCAGCAGCAACCCCATAGGGGGCAGCAATCAGCCCCAGCATTTT.

This chain links TRBV6-2 or TRBV6-3 with TRBJ2-7, with D unclear. The V and J ends lost 7 bases and 3 bases respectively, with 13 bases between them. This CDR3 is 13 amino acids long. CDR1 is MNHEY and CDR2 is SVGEGT in the germline V gene. The CDR3 coding sequence is TGTGCCAGCACCCCAGCCCCCCTCTACGAGCAGTACTTC. Translating gives CASTPAPLYEQYF.

This chain links TRBV3-1 (or the pseudogene TRBV3-2) with TRBJ2-2; 9 bases match TRBD1. This CDR3 is 15 amino acids long. V was clipped by 3 bases and J by 1 base; unmatched bases: 0. Looked up from germline, CDR1 is LGHDT and CDR2 is YNNKEL (reference sequence). The CDR3 region is CASSQGQGNTGELFF. For the CDR3, the DNA is TGTGCCAGCAGCCAGGGACAGGGGAACACCGGGGAGCTGTTTTTT.

This chain links TRBV19 with TRBJ1-1; 7 bases are shared with TRBD1. V lost 4 bases, J lost 7 bases, and 9 bases stayed unmatched. Germline V gives CDR1 LNHDA, CDR2 SQIVND (reference sequence). This CDR3 is 14 amino acids long. The CDR3 coding sequence is TGTGCCAGTAGTACCGACAGGGTTAAGCGTGAAGCTTTCTTT. Protein: CASSTDRVKREAFF.

This sequence joins TRBV4-2 and TRBJ2-7, with a possible D match to TRBD2 (6 bases). V was cut by 4 bases and J by 7 bases, with 23 bases left in between. This CDR3 comprises 16 residues. CDR1 and CDR2 (germline): LGHNA, YNFKEQ. The CDR3 DNA sequence: TGTGCCAGCAGCCCCCCGGGGACTCAGGGTACGGGTGAGCAGTACTTC. This gives the protein CASSPPGTQGTGEQYF.

Of note for this clone: One end of the junction is discordant with germline, which a read error may explain. The V gene is TRBV7-2, the J gene TRBJ2-4; 10 bases are shared with TRBD1. Germline V gene sequence: CDR1 SGHTA, CDR2 FQGNSA. The CDR3 is 15 residues long. The CDR3 nucleotides read TGTGCCAGCAGCTTAGGACAGGGGGCCACAAACATTCAGTACTTC. Translating gives CASSLGQGATNIQYF.

This clone was recorded many times. This rearrangement joins TRBV6-6 to TRBJ1-6, with 8 bases lining up with TRBD1. The ends lost 4 bases at V and 9 bases at J; junction bases unmatched: 11. The germline CDR1 and CDR2 sequences are MNHNY and SVGAGI (reference sequence). The CDR3 covers 16 residues. CDR3 in amino acids: CASSLLDRASLSPLHF. CDR3 nucleotide sequence: TGTGCCAGCAGTTTACTGGACAGGGCGTCCCTTTCACCCCTCCACTTT.

The chain recombines TRBV28 with TRBJ1-3, with D tentatively TRBD1 (6 bases). The CDR3 sequence is 13 residues long. Trimming stripped 7 bases from V and 3 bases from J, with 10 bases between. Per germline, CDR1 MDHEN and CDR2 SYDVKM. The CDR3 region has the DNA TGTGCCAGCAAACAGGGTTATGGAAACACCATATATTTT. Its translation is CASKQGYGNTIYF.

The genes are TRBV19 and TRBJ2-2, with TRBD1 identical over 9 bases. This CDR3 has 15 residues. The germline V gene has CDR1 LNHDA and CDR2 SQIVND (reference sequence). Losses at the gene ends were 6 bases for V and 0 bases for J; bases not matched to a gene: 2. The CDR3 nucleotides read TGTGCCAGTAGCGGGACAGGGCCGAACACCGGGGAGCTGTTTTTT. It codes for CASSGTGPNTGELFF.

This clone was detected only a few times. This chain uses TRBV19 with TRBJ2-2; D uncertain. Looked up from germline, CDR1 is LNHDA and CDR2 is SQIVND (reference sequence). The CDR3 runs to 18 residues. Deletions cut 7 bases from V and 3 bases from J, with 24 bases between. CDR3 nucleotide sequence: TGTGCCAGTATGAAGGAGACCTTCCGGGTTTCAGACACCGGGGAGCTGTTTTTT. This translates into CASMKETFRVSDTGELFF.

Points on this clone: The germline gene is not matched at one end of the junction; a read error may be the cause. The rearrangement uses TRBV19 and TRBJ1-5; the match to TRBD1 covers 8 bases. CDR3 length equals 16 residues. Germline CDR1 and CDR2: LNHDA and SQIVND (reference sequence). As DNA, the CDR3 is TGTGCCAGTAGTGCGCAGACAGGGGTTACCAATCAACCCCAGCATTTT. It yields the protein CASSAQTGVTNQPQHF.

The genes are TRBV19 and TRBJ1-5; the match to TRBD1 covers 9 bases. The CDR3 consists of 14 residues. Germline V gene data show CDR1 as LNHDA and CDR2 as SQIVND (reference sequence). After removal of 6 bases from V and 6 bases from J, the junction contained 6 bases not matched to a gene. The CDR3 here is CASRGTGFSQPQHF. CDR3 nucleotide sequence: TGTGCCAGTAGGGGGACAGGGTTTAGTCAGCCCCAGCATTTT.

This chain connects TRBV19 to TRBJ1-4; D remains ambiguous. The ends were cut back, 6 bases at V and 8 bases at J, with 16 bases in the middle. The CDR3 totals 14 residues. Germline V gives CDR1 LNHDA, CDR2 SQIVND (reference sequence). The CDR3 coding sequence is TGTGCCAGTAGCACTGGGTATAGACTGGAAAAACTGTTTTTT. Translation gives CASSTGYRLEKLFF.

This clone was counted a single time. Here the CDR3 reads CAWRGEFTEAFF. CDR3 in DNA: TGTGCCTGGCGAGGGGAGTTCACTGAAGCTTTCTTT. The rearrangement links TRBV30 to TRBJ1-1, with D possibly matching TRBD1 (5 bases). Trimming shortened V by 5 bases and J by 4 bases, and 11 bases separated the two germline ends. This CDR3 contains 12 residues. CDR1 is GTSNPN, CDR2 SVGIG, per germline (reference sequence).

J is TRBJ1-5 and V is TRBV24-1, with D possibly TRBD1 on 5 matching bases. Trimming took off 4 bases at V and 4 bases at J, with 16 bases between the two ends. In germline, CDR1 is KGHDR, CDR2 SFDVKD. This CDR3 is built from 16 residues. CDR3 loop: CATSDPRAGANQPQHF. DNA for the CDR3: TGTGCCACCAGTGACCCCAGGGCTGGGGCTAATCAGCCCCAGCATTTT.